This record concerns one TCR beta chain sequence. Its antigen is currently not known. It has no much larger one-base neighbor in the sample; base qualities were not kept. The sample comes from a study of blood T cell repertoires in COVID-19 (dated by TCRdb to about 2020). Background on the whole study: The collaborator samples originated in the United States, Italy and Spain and spanned the acute and convalescent phases of COVID-19. The samples were drawn from two sources: the first 160 participants of the ongoing ImmuneRACE study, and fewer than 1,500 subjects contributed by 6 global collaborators. Where available, HLA class I and class II types were obtained from metadata supplied by the sample provider rather than from assay-based typing. Subjects who had been exposed to COVID-19, were actively infected with it, or had recovered from it provided the deeply sampled blood TCRbeta repertoires that made up the dataset. The prospective study material was composed of cDNA or gDNA derived from T cells, B-cell-depleted T cells, or PBMCs. Nearly every sample came with metadata listing a de-identified subject ID, COVID-19 status, age in years and sex. A freely available public database, intended as a resource for researchers studying the immune response to SARS-CoV-2, is where the repertoires were released. Summary of the overall study and its limitations: Clinical and demographic metadata were provided uncurated, with the amount varying by source and participant.

The germline V gene (reference sequence) provides CDR1 GTSNPN and CDR2 SVGIG. From the cysteine through the phenylalanine, the CDR3 covers 15 amino acids. The only DNA kept is the CDR3, 45 bases in frame from the first base. Trimming removed 1 base from V and 0 bases from J, leaving 9 bases between the germline ends. TCRbeta CDR3 regions were amplified from genomic DNA by means of the immunoSEQ Assay, a bias-controlled multiplex PCR. From the authors' description of their analysis: Within the assay, amplification of reference gene primers was used to estimate how many nucleated cells each sample contained. Sequence reads were collapsed and filtered to measure the absolute abundance of every unique TCRbeta CDR3 rearrangement. Productive Simpson clonality was computed per sample as the square root of Simpson's diversity index over productive rearrangements. Entries here come from immuneACCESS through TCRdb and include only in-frame sequences with V and J called. Some clones fail to appear in such tables; in the studies checked, an unresolved V gene covers under half of the shortfall, and the cause of the remainder is unknown. V and J calls and clone size are copied from that table; D and trimming were computed from the DNA. The sample yields about 180,000 clones; over 80% were counted once. Around 8% of the sample is taken by the ten largest.

In Seattle, one collaborating source enrolled patients while the infection was active and tracked those patients longitudinally over the course of disease. Collaborating institutions collected whole blood in K2EDTA tubes following their own protocols. For TCRbeta analysis, collaborators shipped samples in one of three forms: frozen whole blood, isolated PBMCs, or DNA extracted from either of those sample types. The clonotype was recovered from a woman aged 70-85 years with COVID-19, enrolled during active disease. Sequencing used peripheral blood. The rearrangement combines TRBV30 with TRBJ1-4; too little of a D gene remains to name it. The encoded CDR3 is CAWSDRSSTNEKLFF. The DNA reads TGTGCCTGGAGTGATCGGAGTTCAACTAATGAAAAACTGTTTTTT.